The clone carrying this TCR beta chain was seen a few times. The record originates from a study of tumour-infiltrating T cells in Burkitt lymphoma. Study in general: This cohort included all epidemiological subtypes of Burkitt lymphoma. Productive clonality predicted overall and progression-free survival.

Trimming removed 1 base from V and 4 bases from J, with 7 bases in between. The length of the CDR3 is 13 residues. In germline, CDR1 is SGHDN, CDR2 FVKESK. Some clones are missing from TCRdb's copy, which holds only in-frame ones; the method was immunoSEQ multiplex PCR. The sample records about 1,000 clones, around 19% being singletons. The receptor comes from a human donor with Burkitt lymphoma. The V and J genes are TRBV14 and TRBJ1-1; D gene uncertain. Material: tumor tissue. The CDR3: CASSQARGTEAFF. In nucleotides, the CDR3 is TGTGCCAGCAGCCAAGCTCGGGGCACTGAAGCTTTCTTT.